These 25 T cell receptor beta chains originate from one sample sequenced in a study of cytomegalovirus exposure and HLA in healthy donors. Researchers ran the PCR with 60 Vbeta and 13 Jbeta primers. Libraries were prepared by immunoSEQ multiplex PCR; TCRdb keeps only in-frame clonotypes and omits some of them. The sample lists about 130,000 clones, roughly 74% occurring once. Material for sequencing was PBMCs. These receptors came from a woman aged 45-65 years in good health and CMV-seropositive.

This CDR3 reads CASSLDSKRGYTF. The CDR3 nucleotides are TGTGCCAGCAGCTTAGACTCCAAGAGAGGCTACACCTTC. V gene TRBV7-2 combines with J gene TRBJ1-2; D gene uncertain. Germline V gene data show CDR1 as SGHTA and CDR2 as FQGNSA. There are 13 residues in the CDR3. V was cut by 1 base and J by 8 bases, with 11 bases left in between.

The chain is built from TRBV25-1 and TRBJ1-4; 7 nucleotides align to TRBD1. The V gene end was trimmed by 4 bases and the J gene end by 3 bases; junction bases not matched to a gene: 5. There are 15 residues in the CDR3. Germline CDR1 reads MGHDK; CDR2 reads SYGVNS. CDR3 sequence: CASSAGQAPNEKLFF. CDR3 DNA sequence: TGTGCCAGCAGTGCAGGACAGGCTCCTAATGAAAAACTGTTTTTT.

CDR3 DNA sequence: TGCGCCAGCAGCCAAGACGGGCGGGGAGAGCAGTACTTC. It is translated as CASSQDGRGEQYF. The rearrangement joins TRBV4-3 to TRBJ2-5; possibly TRBD2 for D (6 bases). Trimming took 0 bases from V and 11 from J, leaving 13 bases between them. The V gene's germline CDR1 is LGHNA and CDR2 YSLEER. The CDR3 is 13 residues long.

The gene calls are TRBV5-1 and TRBJ1-6, with 10 bases aligning to TRBD1. The V and J ends lost 4 bases and 8 bases, in that order; junction bases with no gene match: 6. The germline CDR1 and CDR2 sequences are SGHRS and YFSETQ. This CDR3 has 15 residues. The CDR3 is CASSRTGTGDSPLHF. The CDR3 DNA reads TGCGCCAGCAGCAGAACCGGGACAGGGGATTCACCCCTCCACTTT.

V is TRBV2 and J is TRBJ2-3; D not resolved. The CDR3 runs to 14 residues. Germline V CDR1 and CDR2: SNHLY, FYNNEI. With 3 bases removed from V and 1 base from J, the gap between germline ends came to 8 bases. CDR3 in amino acids: CASSDSFRTDTQYF. The CDR3, as DNA: TGTGCCAGCAGTGATAGTTTCCGCACAGATACGCAGTATTTT.

V usage is TRBV2 and J usage is TRBJ1-2; TRBD1 matches at 8 bases. The CDR3 totals 15 residues. The germline V gene encodes CDR1 SNHLY and CDR2 FYNNEI. V dropped 6 bases and J dropped 7; count of bases not matched to a gene: 13. In nucleotides, the CDR3 is TGTGCCAGCAGGCGGGACAGGCAAAAACGGGGTGGCTACACCTTC. Protein sequence: CASRRDRQKRGGYTF.

CDR3 sequence reads: CASSPGDSSSYEQYF. The CDR3, as DNA: TGTGCCAGCAGCCCCGGGGACAGTAGCTCCTACGAGCAGTACTTC. The V call is TRBV11-3, the J call TRBJ2-7; TRBD1 matches 7 bases. The length of the CDR3 is 15 residues. Germline CDR1 is SGHNT and CDR2 is YENEEA. V lost 5 bases to trimming and J lost 0 bases; unmatched junction nucleotides: 7.

This clone has just one count. V and J are TRBV25-1 and TRBJ1-6; 7 bases line up with TRBD1. J lost 11 bases, V lost 3 bases, and 7 bases had no gene match. Germline V CDR1 and CDR2: MGHDK, SYGVNS. The CDR3 sequence is 14 residues long. The CDR3 bases are TGTGCCAGCAGTGATAGCCAGGGGGTTGCACCCCTCCACTTT. Amino acids: CASSDSQGVAPLHF. Filled out from reference TRBV25-1 and TRBJ1-6, the complete variable domain reads EADIYQTPRYLVIGTGKKITLECSQTMGHDKMYWYQQDPGMELHLIHYSYGVNSTEKGDLSSESTVSRIRTEHFPLTLESARPSHTSQYLCASSDSQGVAPLHFGNGTRLTVT.

Only one count was recorded for this clone. This rearrangement joins TRBV19 to TRBJ2-5; 8 positions match TRBD2. The CDR3 is made up of 13 amino acids. Losses at the gene ends were 8 bases for V and 3 bases for J; bases not matched to a gene: 5. Germline CDR1 and CDR2: LNHDA and SQIVND (reference sequence). CDR3 in amino acids: CASRQAGEETQYF. In nucleotides, the CDR3 is TGTGCCAGTCGACAAGCGGGGGAAGAGACCCAGTACTTC.

This clone was counted a single time. CDR3 bases: TGTGCCAGCTCACCACTACCGGGACGGACTATGAACACTGAAGCTTTCTTT. Protein product: CASSPLPGRTMNTEAFF. V and J are TRBV18 and TRBJ1-1; TRBD1 is a possible D gene (5 bases). The V end lost 1 base, the J end lost 0 bases, and 15 bases lay between the germline ends. This CDR3 comprises 17 residues. Germline CDR1 is KGHSH and CDR2 is LQKENI.

The CDR3 protein is CASSIEGLASRTDTQYF. CDR3 in DNA: TGCGCCAGCAGCATCGAGGGGCTAGCGAGTAGAACAGATACGCAGTATTTT. V and J are TRBV5-1 and TRBJ2-3; a possible D gene is TRBD2 (6 bases). This CDR3 is 17 amino acids long. V was shortened by 4 bases and J by 3 bases, with 21 bases between the two germline ends. Per the germline V gene, CDR1 is SGHRS and CDR2 is YFSETQ.

Only one count was recorded for this clone. The CDR3 nucleotides read TGTGCCAGCTCACCAAATCTCGCAGGCCTGAACACTGAAGCTTTCTTT. Residues: CASSPNLAGLNTEAFF. V gene TRBV18 combines with J gene TRBJ1-1; the D is unclear. V lost 2 bases and J 0 bases, leaving 13 bases between the germline ends. CDR1 and CDR2 (germline): KGHSH, LQKENI. The CDR3 contains 16 residues. The full variable domain, rest sourced from reference TRBV18 and TRBJ1-1, is NAGVMQNPRHLVRRRGQEARLRCSPMKGHSHVYWYRQLPEEGLKFMVYLQKENIIDESGMPKERFSAEFPKEGPSILRIQQVVRGDSAAYFCASSPNLAGLNTEAFFGQGTRLTVV.

The V gene is TRBV5-4, the J gene TRBJ2-4, with 8 bases identical to TRBD1. The length of the CDR3 is 16 residues. With 6 bases clipped from V and 6 bases from J, the junction kept 14 bases outside the gene matches. Germline lookup yields CDR1 SGHNT and CDR2 YYREEE (reference sequence). This chain's CDR3 is CASTIVTAGGINIQYF. Written as DNA, the CDR3 is TGTGCCAGCACCATTGTGACGGCAGGGGGCATAAACATTCAGTACTTC.

V gene TRBV29-1 combines with J gene TRBJ1-1; the match to TRBD1 covers 7 bases. The V and J ends lost 6 bases and 4 bases, in that order; junction bases with no gene match: 5. CDR3 length equals 12 residues. The V gene's germline CDR1 is SQVTM and CDR2 ANQGSEA. The DNA of the CDR3 is TGCAGCGTAGGGGGCCGGAGCACTGAAGCTTTCTTT. Translation: CSVGGRSTEAFF.

This sequence joins TRBV19 and TRBJ1-5; 7 nucleotides align to TRBD1. V lost 3 bases, J lost 8 bases, and 10 bases stayed unmatched. This CDR3 is 15 amino acids long. The germline V gene has CDR1 LNHDA and CDR2 SQIVND (reference sequence). In nucleotides, the CDR3 is TGTGCCAGTAGTATCCAGGGACAGCCGGGGGAGCCCCAGCATTTT. It encodes CASSIQGQPGEPQHF.

This clone has only one observation. Other DNA sequences of this sample code for an identical CDR3. The genes are TRBV19 and TRBJ2-1; the D is unclear. This CDR3 comprises 12 residues. V was shortened by 2 bases and J by 3 bases, with 2 bases between the two germline ends. Germline CDR1 reads LNHDA; CDR2 reads SQIVND (reference sequence). The CDR3 nucleotides read TGTGCCAGTAGTATACGCTACAATGAGCAGTTCTTC. Translating it yields CASSIRYNEQFF.

CDR3 coding DNA: TGTGCCAGCAGCTTCTTGGGAGGGAGCACAGATACGCAGTATTTT. Translated: CASSFLGGSTDTQYF. The chain recombines TRBV5-8 with TRBJ2-3; 7 positions match TRBD2. CDR3 length equals 15 residues. Trimming at V came to 2 bases and at J to 0 bases, leaving 3 bases not matched to a gene. Germline loops: CDR1 SGHTS, CDR2 YDEGEE.

The rearrangement uses TRBV7-2 and TRBJ1-1; 9 bases fit TRBD1. Per germline, CDR1 SGHTA and CDR2 FQGNSA. The CDR3 is 16 residues long. Trimming removed 3 bases from V and 5 bases from J; junction bases left unmatched: 10. CDR3 loop: CASSFRTGDGLTEAFF. The CDR3 bases are TGTGCCAGCAGCTTTAGGACAGGGGATGGCTTGACTGAAGCTTTCTTT.

This chain links TRBV6-5 with TRBJ1-1; 7 nucleotides match TRBD1. Germline CDR1 is MNHEY and CDR2 is SVGAGI. This CDR3 comprises 13 residues. J gave up 1 base and V 6 bases, and 2 bases lay outside the gene matches. CDR3 nucleotide sequence: TGTGCCAGCAGACGGACAGGGAACACTGAAGCTTTCTTT. Residues: CASRRTGNTEAFF.

Written as DNA, the CDR3 is TGTGCCAGCAGCCCGGGGGGGGATACGCAGTATTTT. Its protein is CASSPGGDTQYF. This chain connects TRBV7-2 to TRBJ2-3; 8 bases line up with TRBD2. Germline V lookup: CDR1 SGHTA, CDR2 FQGNSA. The CDR3 has 12 residues. V lost 5 bases to trimming and J lost 6 bases; unmatched junction nucleotides: 1.

The rearrangement joins TRBV18 to TRBJ2-1; D call uncertain. The length of the CDR3 is 12 residues. The ends were cut back, 2 bases at V and 9 bases at J, with 8 bases in the middle. The germline V gene encodes CDR1 KGHSH and CDR2 LQKENI. CDR3 amino acids: CASSPVSGEQFF. Here the CDR3 DNA reads TGTGCCAGCTCACCAGTTTCCGGTGAGCAGTTCTTC.

This clone appeared a few times. The chain couples TRBV5-6 to TRBJ2-7; the match to TRBD1 covers 9 bases. The CDR3 totals 15 residues. The V segment lost 4 bases and the J segment 1 base; nucleotides outside the gene matches: 6. CDR1 is SGHDT and CDR2 is YYEEEE in the germline V gene. In nucleotides, the CDR3 is TGTGCCAGCAGCCCTGGACAGGGGCTTTCCTACGAGCAGTACTTC. It encodes CASSPGQGLSYEQYF.

The chain carries TRBV29-1 and TRBJ1-2; the D is unclear. CDR3 size: 14 residues. Trimming stripped 8 bases from V and 4 bases from J, with 20 bases between. The germline CDR1 and CDR2 sequences are SQVTM and ANQGSEA. The CDR3 loop is CSFGAGPPLYGYTF. CDR3 DNA: TGCAGCTTTGGAGCGGGCCCTCCTCTCTATGGCTACACCTTC.

The chain employs TRBV27 and TRBJ1-1; D is ambiguous. The CDR3 consists of 12 residues. V was trimmed by 4 bases and J by 4 bases, leaving 7 bases between them. Looked up from germline, CDR1 is MNHEY and CDR2 is SMNVEV (reference sequence). CDR3 region: CASSSGRTEAFF. In DNA form, the CDR3 reads TGTGCCAGCAGTTCAGGTCGCACTGAAGCTTTCTTT.

V gene TRBV11-2 combines with J gene TRBJ2-5; 7 bases match TRBD1. From germline, CDR1 is SGHAT and CDR2 FQNNGV. The CDR3 sequence is 15 residues long. V gave up 1 base and J gave up 2 bases; unmatched junction bases: 4. This CDR3 reads CASSLGGDSQETQYF. Here the CDR3 DNA reads TGTGCCAGCAGCTTAGGAGGGGACAGTCAAGAGACCCAGTACTTC. Filled out from reference TRBV11-2 and TRBJ2-5, the complete variable domain reads EAGVAQSPRYKIIEKRQSVAFWCNPISGHATLYWYQQILGQGPKLLIQFQNNGVVDDSQLPKDRFSAERLKGVDSTLKIQPAKLEDSAVYLCASSLGGDSQETQYFGPGTRLLVL.